This TCR beta chain came from a study of response to subunit inactivated influenza vaccine. Notes on the study in general: The authors offered the suggestion that each seasonal influenza vaccination recruits few new T cells.

Each CDR3 protein is one row after TCRdb ran MiXCR on the RT-PCR reads. Of about 700,000 distinct CDR3 sequences in the sample, 15% to 19% are singletons; the top ten hold around 10%. For this clonotype: Antigen specificity is unknown.

J was trimmed by 8 bases and V by 5 bases; bases with no gene match: 10. This CDR3 comprises 14 residues. Germline V CDR1 and CDR2: SGHNT, YENEEA. This receptor was taken from a man aged 50 to 60 who received an inactivated influenza vaccine. This specimen consisted of PBMCs from blood, obtained 11 to 12 days after vaccination. The gene calls are TRBV11-3 and TRBJ2-3, with TRBD2 identical over 7 bases. The CDR3 DNA sequence: TGTGCCAGCAGCCCCCGTAGCGGGTCAGGTACGCAGTATTTT. It is translated as CASSPRSGSGTQYF.